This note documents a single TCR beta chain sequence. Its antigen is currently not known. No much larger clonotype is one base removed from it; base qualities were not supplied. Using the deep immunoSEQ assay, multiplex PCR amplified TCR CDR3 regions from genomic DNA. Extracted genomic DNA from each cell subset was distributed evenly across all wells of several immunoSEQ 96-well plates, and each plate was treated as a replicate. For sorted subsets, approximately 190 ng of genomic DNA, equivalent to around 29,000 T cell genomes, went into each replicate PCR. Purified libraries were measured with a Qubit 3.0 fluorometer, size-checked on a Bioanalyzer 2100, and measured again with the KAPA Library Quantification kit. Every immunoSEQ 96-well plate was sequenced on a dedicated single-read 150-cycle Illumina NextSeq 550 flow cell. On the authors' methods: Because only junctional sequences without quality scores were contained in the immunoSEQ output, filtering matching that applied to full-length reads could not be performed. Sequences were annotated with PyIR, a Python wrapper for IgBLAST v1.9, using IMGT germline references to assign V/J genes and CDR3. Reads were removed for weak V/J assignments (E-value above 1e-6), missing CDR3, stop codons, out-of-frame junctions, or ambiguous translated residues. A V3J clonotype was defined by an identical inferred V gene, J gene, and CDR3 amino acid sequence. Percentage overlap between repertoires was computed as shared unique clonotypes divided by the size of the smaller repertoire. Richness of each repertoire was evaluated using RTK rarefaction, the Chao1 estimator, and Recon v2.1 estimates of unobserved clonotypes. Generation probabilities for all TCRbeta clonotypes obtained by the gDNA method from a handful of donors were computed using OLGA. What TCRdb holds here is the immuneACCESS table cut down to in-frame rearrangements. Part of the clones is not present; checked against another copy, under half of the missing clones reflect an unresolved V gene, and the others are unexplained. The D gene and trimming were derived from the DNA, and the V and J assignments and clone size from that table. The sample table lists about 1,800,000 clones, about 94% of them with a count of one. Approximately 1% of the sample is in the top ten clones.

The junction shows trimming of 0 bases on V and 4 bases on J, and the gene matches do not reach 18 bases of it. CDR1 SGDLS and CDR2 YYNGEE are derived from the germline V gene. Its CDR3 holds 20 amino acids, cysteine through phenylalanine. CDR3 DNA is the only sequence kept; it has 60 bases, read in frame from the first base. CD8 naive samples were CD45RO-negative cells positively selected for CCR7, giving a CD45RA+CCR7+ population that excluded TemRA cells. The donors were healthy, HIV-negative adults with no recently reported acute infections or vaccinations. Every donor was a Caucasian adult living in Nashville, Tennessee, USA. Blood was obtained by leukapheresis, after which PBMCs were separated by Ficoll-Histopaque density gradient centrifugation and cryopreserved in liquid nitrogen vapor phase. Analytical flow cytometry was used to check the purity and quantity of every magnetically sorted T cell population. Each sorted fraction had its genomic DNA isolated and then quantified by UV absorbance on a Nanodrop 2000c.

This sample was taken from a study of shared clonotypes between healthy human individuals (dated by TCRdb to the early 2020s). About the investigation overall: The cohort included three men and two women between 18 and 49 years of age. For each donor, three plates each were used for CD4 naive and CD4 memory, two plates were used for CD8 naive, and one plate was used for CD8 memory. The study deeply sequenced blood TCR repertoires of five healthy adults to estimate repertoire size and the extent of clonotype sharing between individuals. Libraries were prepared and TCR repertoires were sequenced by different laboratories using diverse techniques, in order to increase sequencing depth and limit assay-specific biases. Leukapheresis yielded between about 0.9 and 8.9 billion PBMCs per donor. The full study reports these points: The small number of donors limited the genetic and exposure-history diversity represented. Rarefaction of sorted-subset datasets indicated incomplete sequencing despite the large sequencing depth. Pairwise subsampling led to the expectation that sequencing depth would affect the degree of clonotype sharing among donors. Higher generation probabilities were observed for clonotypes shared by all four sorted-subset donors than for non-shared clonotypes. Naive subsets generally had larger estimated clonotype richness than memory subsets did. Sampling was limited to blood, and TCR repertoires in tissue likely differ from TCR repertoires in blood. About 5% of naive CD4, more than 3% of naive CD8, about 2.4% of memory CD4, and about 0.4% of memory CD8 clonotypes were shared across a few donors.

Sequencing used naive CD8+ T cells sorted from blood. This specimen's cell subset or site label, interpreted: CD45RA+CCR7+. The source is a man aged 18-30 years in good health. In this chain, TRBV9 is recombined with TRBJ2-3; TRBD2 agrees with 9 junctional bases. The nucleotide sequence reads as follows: TGTGCCAGCAGCGTAGCTAAGACTAGCGGAGGGGCCTTGTTCCCAGATACGCAGTATTTT. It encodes CASSVAKTSGGALFPDTQYF.